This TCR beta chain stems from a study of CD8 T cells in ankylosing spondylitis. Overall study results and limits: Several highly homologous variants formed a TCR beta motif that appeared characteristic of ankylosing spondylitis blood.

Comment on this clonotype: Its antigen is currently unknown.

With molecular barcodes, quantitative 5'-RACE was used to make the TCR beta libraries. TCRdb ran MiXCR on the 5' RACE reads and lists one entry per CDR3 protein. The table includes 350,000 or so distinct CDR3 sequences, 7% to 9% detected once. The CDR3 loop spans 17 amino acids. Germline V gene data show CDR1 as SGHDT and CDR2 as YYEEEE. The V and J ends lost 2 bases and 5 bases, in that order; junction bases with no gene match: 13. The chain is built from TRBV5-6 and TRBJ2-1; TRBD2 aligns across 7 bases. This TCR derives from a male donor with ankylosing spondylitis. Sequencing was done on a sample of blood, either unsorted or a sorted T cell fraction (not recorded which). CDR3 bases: TGTGCCAGCAGCTTTTTCAAGGAAGCGGGATACAACAATGAGCAGTTCTTC. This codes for CASSFFKEAGYNNEQFF.